In this sample, the clone carrying this T cell receptor (beta chain) turned up many times. No antigen is known for it. Individual cDNA molecules (in the library) carried attached unique molecular identifiers. TCRdb processed the RACE reads anew with MiXCR; each CDR3 protein has one entry. The sample includes tens of thousands of distinct CDR3 sequences, around a tenth of them seen just once. These data are taken from a study of human T cells and chemical hapten exposure. Overall study findings and caveats: TCRs above 1 in 1000 frequency stayed constant with DPC sensitization. Positively correlated with patch test score were the counts of PT1 expanded TCRs.

Germline V CDR1 and CDR2: SEHNR, FQNEAQ (reference sequence). Between the trimmed V and J ends, which lost 5 bases and 1 base, there was a span of 17 bases. The CDR3 sequence is 16 residues long. Time point here: pre-sensitization, week 0. Treatment denoted: therapeutic diphenylcyclopropenone sensitization with weekly scalp DPC. Venepuncture was done earlier than the placement of each patch test. This specimen consisted of whole blood, obtained in connection with sensitization to the hapten diphenylcyclopropenone (DPC). The chain uses TRBV7-9 and TRBJ2-5; weak D call: TRBD2 (6 bases). This TCR came from a woman between 40 and 55 years old with alopecia areata. Some clones in this sample may be carry-over from other donors' samples. Written as DNA, the CDR3 is TGTGCCAGCAGCCCCCCGCCGGGAGCCTTCCAAGAGACCCAGTACTTC. Protein: CASSPPPGAFQETQYF.